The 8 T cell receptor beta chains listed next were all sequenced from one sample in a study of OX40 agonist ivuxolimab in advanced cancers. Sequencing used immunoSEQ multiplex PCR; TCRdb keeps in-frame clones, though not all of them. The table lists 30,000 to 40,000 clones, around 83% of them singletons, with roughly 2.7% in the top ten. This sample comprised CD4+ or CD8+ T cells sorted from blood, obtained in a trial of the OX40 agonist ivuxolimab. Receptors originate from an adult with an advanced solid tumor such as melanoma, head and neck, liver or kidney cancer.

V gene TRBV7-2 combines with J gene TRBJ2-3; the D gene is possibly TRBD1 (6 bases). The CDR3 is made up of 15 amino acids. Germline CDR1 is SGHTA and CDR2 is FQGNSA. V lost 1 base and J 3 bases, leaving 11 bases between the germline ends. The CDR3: CASSLGQGNTDTQYF. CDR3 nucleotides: TGTGCCAGCAGCTTAGGTCAGGGGAATACAGATACGCAGTATTTT. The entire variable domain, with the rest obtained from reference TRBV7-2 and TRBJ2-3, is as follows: GAGVSQSPSNKVTEKGKDVELRCDPISGHTALYWYRQSLGQGLEFLIYFQGNSAPDKSGLPSDRFSAERTGGSVSTLTIQRTQQEDSAVYLCASSLGQGNTDTQYFGPGTRLTVL.

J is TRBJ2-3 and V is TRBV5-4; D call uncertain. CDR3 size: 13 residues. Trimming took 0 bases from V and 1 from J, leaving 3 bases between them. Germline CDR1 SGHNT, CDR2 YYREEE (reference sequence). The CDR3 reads CASSLVGTDTQYF. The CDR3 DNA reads TGTGCCAGCAGCTTGGTAGGCACAGATACGCAGTATTTT.

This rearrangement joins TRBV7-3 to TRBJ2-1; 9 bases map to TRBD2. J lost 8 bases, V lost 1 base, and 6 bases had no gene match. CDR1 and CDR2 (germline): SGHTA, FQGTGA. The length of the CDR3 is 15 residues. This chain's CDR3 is CASSLNGGRADEQFF. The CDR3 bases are TGTGCCAGCAGCTTAAATGGCGGGAGGGCGGATGAGCAGTTCTTC.

The CDR3, as DNA: TGCGCCAGCATTGGCCTGACCCAGTACTTC. It translates to CASIGLTQYF. The chain is built from TRBV5-1 and TRBJ2-5; D gene unclear. CDR3 length equals 10 residues. The germline CDR1 and CDR2 sequences are SGHRS and YFSETQ. Deletions cut 6 bases from V and 7 bases from J, with 7 bases between.

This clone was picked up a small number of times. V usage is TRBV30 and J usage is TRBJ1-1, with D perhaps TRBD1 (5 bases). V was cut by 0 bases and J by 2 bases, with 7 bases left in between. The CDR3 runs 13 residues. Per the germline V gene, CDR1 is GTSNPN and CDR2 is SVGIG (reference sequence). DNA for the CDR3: TGTGCCTGGAGTGTGGGGACTAACACTGAAGCTTTCTTT. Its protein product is CAWSVGTNTEAFF.

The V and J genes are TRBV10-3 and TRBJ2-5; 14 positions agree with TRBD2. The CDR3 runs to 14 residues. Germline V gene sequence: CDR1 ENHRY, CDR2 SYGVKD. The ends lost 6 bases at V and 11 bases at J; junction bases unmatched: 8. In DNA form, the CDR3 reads TGTGCCATCAGGGGACTAGCGGGAGTCGATGAGCAGTACTTC. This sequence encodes CAIRGLAGVDEQYF.

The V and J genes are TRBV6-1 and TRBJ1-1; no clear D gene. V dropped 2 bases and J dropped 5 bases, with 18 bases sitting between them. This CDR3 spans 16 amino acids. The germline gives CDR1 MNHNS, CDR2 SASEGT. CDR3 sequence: CASSEHRPPVGTEAFF. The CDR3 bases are TGTGCCAGCAGTGAACATCGACCCCCAGTGGGGACTGAAGCTTTCTTT.

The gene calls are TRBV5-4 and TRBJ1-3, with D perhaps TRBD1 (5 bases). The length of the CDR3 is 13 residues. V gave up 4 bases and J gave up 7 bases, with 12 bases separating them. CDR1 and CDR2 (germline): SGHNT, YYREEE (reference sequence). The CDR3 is CASSPWKGNTIYF. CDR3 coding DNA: TGTGCCAGCAGCCCTTGGAAGGGGAACACCATATATTTT.